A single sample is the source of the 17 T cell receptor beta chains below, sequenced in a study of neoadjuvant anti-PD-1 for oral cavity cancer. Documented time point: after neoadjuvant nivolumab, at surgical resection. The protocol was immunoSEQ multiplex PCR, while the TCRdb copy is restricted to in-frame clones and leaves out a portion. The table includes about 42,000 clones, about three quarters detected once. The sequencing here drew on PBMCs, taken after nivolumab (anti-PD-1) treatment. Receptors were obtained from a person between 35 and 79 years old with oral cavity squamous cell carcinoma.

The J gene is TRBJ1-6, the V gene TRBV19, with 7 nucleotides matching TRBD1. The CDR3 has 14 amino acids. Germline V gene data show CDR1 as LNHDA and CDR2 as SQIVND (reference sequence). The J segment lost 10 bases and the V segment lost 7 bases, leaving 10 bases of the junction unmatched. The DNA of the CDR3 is TGTGCCAGTAACCCTACAGGGGTTCAATCACCCCTCCACTTT. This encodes CASNPTGVQSPLHF.

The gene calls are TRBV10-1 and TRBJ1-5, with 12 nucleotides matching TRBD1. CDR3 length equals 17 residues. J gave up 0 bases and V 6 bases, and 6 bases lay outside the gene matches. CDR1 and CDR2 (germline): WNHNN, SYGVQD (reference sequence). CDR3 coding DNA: TGCGCCAGCAGCCCGGGACAGGGGGCCGGTAGCAATCAGCCCCAGCATTTT. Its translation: CASSPGQGAGSNQPQHF.

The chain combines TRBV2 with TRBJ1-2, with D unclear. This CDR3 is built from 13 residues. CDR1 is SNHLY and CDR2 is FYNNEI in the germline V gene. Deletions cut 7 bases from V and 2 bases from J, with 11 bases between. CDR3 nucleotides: TGTGCCAGCACCTCAAAAGCGAACTATGGCTACACCTTC. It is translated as CASTSKANYGYTF.

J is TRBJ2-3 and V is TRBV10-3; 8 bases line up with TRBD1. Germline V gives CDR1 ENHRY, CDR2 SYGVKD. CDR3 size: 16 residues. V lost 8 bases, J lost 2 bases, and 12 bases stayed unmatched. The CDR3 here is CAIAPPGRGHTDTQYF. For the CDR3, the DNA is TGTGCCATCGCCCCACCCGGCAGGGGGCACACAGATACGCAGTATTTT.

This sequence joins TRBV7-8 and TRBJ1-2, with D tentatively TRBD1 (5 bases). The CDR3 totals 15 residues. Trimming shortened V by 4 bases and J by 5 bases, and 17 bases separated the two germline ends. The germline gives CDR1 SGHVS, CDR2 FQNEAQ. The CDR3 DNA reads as TGTGCCAGCAGCTACCGACCGGGGACGGATTATGGCTACACCTTC. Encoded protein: CASSYRPGTDYGYTF.

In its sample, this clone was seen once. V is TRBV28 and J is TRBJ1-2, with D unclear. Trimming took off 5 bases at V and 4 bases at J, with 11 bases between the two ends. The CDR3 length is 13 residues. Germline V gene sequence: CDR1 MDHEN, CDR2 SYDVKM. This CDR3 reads CASSLYSLYGYTF. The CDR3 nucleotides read TGTGCCAGCAGTCTATACAGCCTCTATGGCTACACCTTC.

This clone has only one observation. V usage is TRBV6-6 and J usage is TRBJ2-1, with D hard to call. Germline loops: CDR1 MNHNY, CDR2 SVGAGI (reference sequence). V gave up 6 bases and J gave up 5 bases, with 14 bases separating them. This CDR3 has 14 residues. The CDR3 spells CASRSSARDNEQFF. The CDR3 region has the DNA TGTGCCAGCAGATCATCCGCCCGCGACAATGAGCAGTTCTTC.

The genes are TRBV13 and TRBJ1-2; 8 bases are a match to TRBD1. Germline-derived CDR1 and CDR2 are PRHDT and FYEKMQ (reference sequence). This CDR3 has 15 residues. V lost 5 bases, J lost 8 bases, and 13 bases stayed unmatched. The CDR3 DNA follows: TGTGCCAGCAGCACCCGTCATGTGGGGACAGGAGGCTACACCTTC. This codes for CASSTRHVGTGGYTF.

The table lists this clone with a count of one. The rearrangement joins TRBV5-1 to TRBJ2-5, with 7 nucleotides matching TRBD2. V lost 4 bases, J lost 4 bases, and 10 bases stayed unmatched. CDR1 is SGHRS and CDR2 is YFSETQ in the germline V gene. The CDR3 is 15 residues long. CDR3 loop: CASSPLAGAGETQYF. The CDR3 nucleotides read TGCGCCAGCAGCCCCCTGGCGGGAGCGGGAGAGACCCAGTACTTC.

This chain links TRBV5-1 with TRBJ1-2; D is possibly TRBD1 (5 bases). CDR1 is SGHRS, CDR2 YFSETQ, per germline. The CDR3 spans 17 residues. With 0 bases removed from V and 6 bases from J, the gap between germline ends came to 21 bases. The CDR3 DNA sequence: TGCGCCAGCAGCTTGGAGGGGAGCAGGGCGTCTAAGGATGGCTACACCTTC. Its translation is CASSLEGSRASKDGYTF.

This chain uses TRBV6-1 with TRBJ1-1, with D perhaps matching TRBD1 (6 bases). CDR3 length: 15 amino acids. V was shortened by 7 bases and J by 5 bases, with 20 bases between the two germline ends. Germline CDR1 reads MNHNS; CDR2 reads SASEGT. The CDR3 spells CASTLRGTAGTEAFF. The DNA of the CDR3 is TGTGCCAGCACCCTAAGGGGGACCGCTGGTACTGAAGCTTTCTTT.

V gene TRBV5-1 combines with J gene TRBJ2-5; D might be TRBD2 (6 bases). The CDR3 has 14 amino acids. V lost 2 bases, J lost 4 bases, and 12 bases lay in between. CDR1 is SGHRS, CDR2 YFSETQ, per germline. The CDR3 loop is CASSFGASAETQYF. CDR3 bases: TGCGCCAGCAGCTTCGGGGCTAGCGCAGAGACCCAGTACTTC.

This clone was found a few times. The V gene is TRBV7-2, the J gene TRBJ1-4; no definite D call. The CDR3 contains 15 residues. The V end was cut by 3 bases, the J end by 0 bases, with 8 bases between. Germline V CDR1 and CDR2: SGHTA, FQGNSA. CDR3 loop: CASSFDRSTNEKLFF. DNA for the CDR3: TGTGCCAGCAGCTTTGACCGATCAACTAATGAAAAACTGTTTTTT. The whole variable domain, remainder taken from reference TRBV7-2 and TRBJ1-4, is GAGVSQSPSNKVTEKGKDVELRCDPISGHTALYWYRQSLGQGLEFLIYFQGNSAPDKSGLPSDRFSAERTGGSVSTLTIQRTQQEDSAVYLCASSFDRSTNEKLFFGSGTQLSVL.

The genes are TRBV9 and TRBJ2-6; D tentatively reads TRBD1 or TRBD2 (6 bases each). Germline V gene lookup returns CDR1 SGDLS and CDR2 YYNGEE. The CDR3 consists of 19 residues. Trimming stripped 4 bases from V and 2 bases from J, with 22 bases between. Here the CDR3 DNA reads TGTGCCAGCAGCTCCTGGAGGGGGGCAGGTGAAGCTGGGGCCAACGTCCTGACTTTC. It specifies CASSSWRGAGEAGANVLTF.

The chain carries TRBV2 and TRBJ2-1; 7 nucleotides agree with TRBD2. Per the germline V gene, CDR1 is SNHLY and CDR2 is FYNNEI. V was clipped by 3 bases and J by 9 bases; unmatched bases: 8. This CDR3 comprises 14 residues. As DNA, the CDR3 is TGTGCCAGCAGTGATAAGGGACTAAGGTCTGAGCAGTTCTTC. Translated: CASSDKGLRSEQFF.

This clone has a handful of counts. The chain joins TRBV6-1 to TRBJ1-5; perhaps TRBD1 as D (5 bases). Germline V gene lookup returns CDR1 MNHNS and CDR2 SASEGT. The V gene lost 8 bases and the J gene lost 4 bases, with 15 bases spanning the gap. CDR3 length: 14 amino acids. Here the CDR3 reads CASEGGAGNQPQHF. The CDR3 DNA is TGTGCCAGCGAAGGAGGGGCAGGTAATCAGCCCCAGCATTTT.

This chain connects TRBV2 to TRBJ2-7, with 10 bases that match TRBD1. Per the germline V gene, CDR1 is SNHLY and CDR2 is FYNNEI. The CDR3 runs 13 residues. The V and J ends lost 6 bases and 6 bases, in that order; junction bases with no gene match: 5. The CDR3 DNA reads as TGTGCCAGCAGGGGGGACAGGGGCTCCGAGCAGTACTTC. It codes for CASRGDRGSEQYF.